The entry below describes one T cell receptor beta chain. The antigen is not known. Since no conserved phenylalanine or tryptophan closes the CDR3, a read error is the likely cause. These data originate in a study of tumor and adjacent non-tumor tissue in lung cancer. Study-wide background: There were some 12 adenocarcinoma, a couple of squamous cell carcinoma and 1 small cell lung cancer cases. Samples averaged about 3.8 million productive TCRbeta reads each.

No cell sorting was done before RNA was extracted from the tissue. More than 3 cm separated this lung sample from the edge of the tumor. Between August and November 2014, newly diagnosed, chemotherapy-naive lung cancer patients underwent thoracic surgery in China. The library came from three nested PCR rounds adapted from ARM-PCR protocols. TCRdb re-derived calls from the multiplex PCR reads in MiXCR, one entry per CDR3 protein. The profile covers around 99,000 distinct CDR3 sequences, with 60% to 70% appearing a single time and roughly 20% taken by the ten largest. Whole-study results and caveats: Tumor TCR diversity, when higher, was linked to shorter survival.

There are 13 residues in the CDR3. Between the trimmed V and J ends, which lost 6 bases and 5 bases, there was a span of 12 bases. In germline, CDR1 is MNHNS, CDR2 SASEGT. This TCR was recovered from a man aged 60 to 75 with non-small cell lung cancer. The rearrangement uses TRBV6-1 and TRBJ2-3, with D perhaps matching TRBD2 (6 bases). Sequencing input: distant non-tumor lung tissue. CDR3 sequence reads: CASSAGGKDTQYL. DNA of the CDR3: TGTGCCAGCAGCGCTGGAGGGAAAGATACGCAGTATCTT.